These 29 T cell receptor beta chains came from one sample sequenced in a study of T-cell memory formation after mild COVID-19. TCRdb re-called the 5' RACE reads through MiXCR, storing one row per CDR3 protein. The table records about 430,000 distinct CDR3 sequences, approximately 24% of them present only once. The sequencing sample was made of PBMCs or a T cell subset sorted from them (not recorded which). These receptors were taken from an adult woman who had mild COVID-19 (a few samples of this study predate the infection). Cell type and time point are not known.

V is TRBV5-1 and J is TRBJ2-3, with TRBD1 identical over 7 bases. V lost 5 bases and J lost 0; bases outside the gene matches: 6. Germline V gene sequence: CDR1 SGHRS, CDR2 YFSETQ. CDR3 length equals 15 residues. The CDR3 here is CASRVGGPSTDTQYF. The CDR3 nucleotides read TGCGCCAGCAGGGTAGGGGGCCCTAGCACAGATACGCAGTATTTT.

The table lists this clonotype with a few counts. V and J are TRBV7-2 and TRBJ1-2, with D perhaps matching TRBD1 (6 bases). V lost 5 bases and J 7 bases, leaving 17 bases between the germline ends. Germline values: CDR1 SGHTA, CDR2 FQGNSA. This CDR3 contains 14 residues. In DNA form, the CDR3 reads TGTGCCAGCAGCCCCGCTTCGGGGGCTGTTGGCTACACCTTC. Protein product: CASSPASGAVGYTF.

This sequence joins TRBV15 and TRBJ2-1, with D perhaps TRBD2 (6 bases). V was clipped by 2 bases and J by 4 bases, with 12 bases between them. This CDR3 is built from 15 residues. Germline V gives CDR1 LNHNV, CDR2 YYDKDF (reference sequence). The DNA for the CDR3 is TGTGCCACCAGCAGAAATAGCGGATCTTACAATGAGCAGTTCTTC. This translates into CATSRNSGSYNEQFF. The full variable domain, in which reference TRBV15 and TRBJ2-1 provide the parts outside the CDR3, is DAMVIQNPRYQVTQFGKPVTLSCSQTLNHNVMYWYQQKSSQAPKLLFHYYDKDFNNEADTPDNFQSRRPNTSFCFLDIRSPGLGDTAMYLCATSRNSGSYNEQFFGPGTRLTVL.

This clonotype was seen a handful of times. The J gene is TRBJ2-3, the V gene TRBV25-1, with D maybe TRBD2 (8 bases). The CDR3 extends over 16 amino acids. Germline V CDR1 and CDR2: MGHDK, SYGVNS. V was shortened by 3 bases and J by 6 bases, with 19 bases between the two germline ends. For the CDR3, the DNA is TGTGCCAGCAGTGATCCCGGGAGGGGGCTGGTTGATACGCAGTATTTT. Its protein product is CASSDPGRGLVDTQYF.

In this sample, this clonotype turned up a few times. The chain couples TRBV2 to TRBJ1-4, with TRBD1 matching over 7 bases. CDR1 and CDR2 (germline): SNHLY, FYNNEI. The CDR3 length is 15 residues. The V gene end was trimmed by 7 bases and the J gene end by 4 bases; junction bases not matched to a gene: 9. The DNA for the CDR3 is TGTGCCAGCAAGGAGGGGGCCGCTCTTAATGAAAAACTGTTTTTT. It translates to CASKEGAALNEKLFF.

This clonotype was observed a handful of times. The rearrangement uses TRBV13 and TRBJ2-3; 10 bases line up with TRBD2. The germline gives CDR1 PRHDT, CDR2 FYEKMQ (reference sequence). V was pared by 0 bases and J by 9 bases, with 3 bases of the junction left unmatched. This CDR3 has 14 residues. CDR3 coding DNA: TGTGCCAGCAGCTTAGGGTCTAGCGGGAGCACGCAGTATTTT. It is translated as CASSLGSSGSTQYF.

In its sample, this clonotype was seen many times. The CDR3 DNA sequence: TGCAGTGCTAGGACCGGCTACGAGCAGTACTTC. It yields the protein CSARTGYEQYF. The chain joins TRBV20-1 to TRBJ2-7; D gene uncertain. V gave up 3 bases and J gave up 3 bases, with 6 bases separating them. This CDR3 contains 11 residues. Germline V lookup: CDR1 DFQATT, CDR2 SNEGSKA (reference sequence).

This clonotype was seen repeatedly, ten times or more. This sequence joins TRBV9 and TRBJ2-7; perhaps TRBD2 as D (7 bases). Germline V CDR1 and CDR2: SGDLS, YYNGEE. This CDR3 has 13 amino acids. V lost 0 bases, J lost 5 bases, and 9 bases lay in between. The CDR3 loop is CASSVAGGDEQYF. CDR3 coding DNA: TGTGCCAGCAGCGTAGCGGGGGGCGACGAGCAGTACTTC.

This clonotype was observed a handful of times. This chain uses TRBV3-1 with TRBJ2-1; 9 bases map to TRBD1. This CDR3 comprises 14 residues. The germline gives CDR1 LGHDT, CDR2 YNNKEL (reference sequence). The V and J ends lost 10 bases and 7 bases, in that order; junction bases with no gene match: 11. The CDR3 here is CATSGQGLGNEQFF. CDR3 bases: TGTGCCACGTCAGGACAGGGGCTCGGAAATGAGCAGTTCTTC.

This clonotype came up once. The rearrangement links TRBV4-3 to TRBJ2-3; D may match TRBD1 or TRBD2 (5 bases each). CDR3 size: 16 residues. The V gene lost 1 base and the J gene lost 1 base, with 12 bases spanning the gap. CDR1 and CDR2 (germline): LGHNA, YSLEER. In DNA, the CDR3 is TGCGCCAGCAGCCAAGGCGGGTTGGGGGGCACAGATACGCAGTATTTT. This encodes CASSQGGLGGTDTQYF.

This clonotype was counted only a few times. The gene calls are TRBV5-1 and TRBJ2-5, with TRBD2 matching 12 bases. Trimming removed 2 bases from V and 0 bases from J; junction bases left unmatched: 2. Germline loops: CDR1 SGHRS, CDR2 YFSETQ. The CDR3 has 16 residues. The CDR3 DNA is TGCGCCAGCAGCTTTGGACTAGCGGGGAACCAAGAGACCCAGTACTTC. Protein: CASSFGLAGNQETQYF.

The gene calls are TRBV7-9 and TRBJ2-7, with 7 bases identical to TRBD1. V trimming: 0 bases; J trimming: 3 bases; junction bases outside the gene matches: 8. The CDR3 loop spans 16 amino acids. CDR1 is SEHNR and CDR2 is FQNEAQ in the germline V gene (reference sequence). The CDR3 coding sequence is TGTGCCAGCAGCTTAGCGGACAGGCCCTCGGGCTACGAGCAGTACTTC. Encoded protein: CASSLADRPSGYEQYF.

This clonotype was seen more than once but under ten times. V gene TRBV5-1 combines with J gene TRBJ2-3; TRBD2 aligns across 9 bases. Trimming at V came to 4 bases and at J to 0 bases, leaving 6 bases not matched to a gene. Germline V gene sequence: CDR1 SGHRS, CDR2 YFSETQ. CDR3 size: 16 residues. The CDR3 DNA reads TGCGCCAGCAGCCTGCTAGCGGGGCTTAGCACAGATACGCAGTATTTT. Translation: CASSLLAGLSTDTQYF.

This chain links TRBV11-3 with TRBJ2-3; D may match TRBD1 or TRBD2 (6 bases each). Trimming removed 3 bases from V and 10 bases from J, with 11 bases in between. Germline CDR1 and CDR2: SGHNT and YENEEA. This CDR3 has 12 amino acids. The CDR3 is CASSFKGGPQYF. The CDR3 DNA follows: TGTGCCAGCAGCTTTAAGGGGGGACCGCAGTATTTT.

This clonotype has a count of ten or more. CDR3 sequence (DNA): TGTGCCACCAGTGATTGGGCGGGGACCCAGTACTTC. It yields the protein CATSDWAGTQYF. This chain connects TRBV24-1 to TRBJ2-5; perhaps TRBD2 as D (5 bases). The germline V gene encodes CDR1 KGHDR and CDR2 SFDVKD. The germline V and J ends were trimmed by 2 bases and 7 bases, with 7 bases remaining between them. There are 12 residues in the CDR3.

This clonotype showed up just a few times. Germline is not matched at one junction end, which may reflect a read error. The CDR3 sequence is CASSLGGHELYF. Here the CDR3 DNA reads TGTGCCAGCAGCTTGGGGGGACACGAGCTGTACTTC. The chain couples TRBV2 to TRBJ2-7; TRBD1 or TRBD2 may be the D gene (6 bases each). This CDR3 comprises 12 residues. Germline CDR1 reads SNHLY; CDR2 reads FYNNEI.

The chain carries TRBV11-3 and TRBJ2-1; 11 nucleotides match TRBD2. Trimming at V came to 0 bases and at J to 8 bases, leaving 9 bases not matched to a gene. Germline V gene sequence: CDR1 SGHNT, CDR2 YENEEA. The CDR3 has 17 amino acids. CDR3 bases: TGTGCCAGCAGCTTAGAAGGGCTAGCGGGAGGTGGAGATGAGCAGTTCTTC. Its protein product is CASSLEGLAGGGDEQFF.

The J gene is TRBJ1-2, the V gene TRBV12-3 or TRBV12-4; 10 bases match TRBD1. Trimming cost V 5 bases and J 7 bases; bases outside gene matches: 7. The CDR3 loop spans 14 amino acids. CDR3: CASSRGTGVVGYTF. The CDR3 DNA is TGTGCCAGCAGTCGAGGGACAGGGGTAGTTGGCTACACCTTC.

The chain uses TRBV20-1 and TRBJ2-5; perhaps TRBD2 as D (5 bases). Trimming took off 3 bases at V and 2 bases at J, with 19 bases between the two ends. The CDR3 has 16 residues. The germline V gene has CDR1 DFQATT and CDR2 SNEGSKA (reference sequence). CDR3 residues: CSASIPRASPQETQYF. The CDR3 DNA reads as TGCAGTGCTAGTATTCCGCGGGCCTCACCTCAAGAGACCCAGTACTTC.

A few counts support this clonotype. The genes are TRBV15 and TRBJ2-2; the match to TRBD2 covers 15 bases. With 6 bases clipped from V and 7 bases from J, the junction kept 9 bases outside the gene matches. The CDR3 consists of 17 residues. Germline CDR1 reads LNHNV; CDR2 reads YYDKDF (reference sequence). CDR3 residues: CATRIGLAGGPSGELFF. CDR3 sequence (DNA): TGTGCCACCAGAATTGGACTAGCGGGAGGGCCGAGCGGGGAGCTGTTTTTT.

This chain joins TRBV12-3 or TRBV12-4 and TRBJ2-1, with D perhaps being TRBD1 or TRBD2 (6 bases each). The CDR3 covers 18 residues. V gave up 3 bases and J gave up 3 bases, with 21 bases separating them. CDR3 sequence reads: CASSLMHPLGGNYNEQFF. The CDR3 coding sequence is TGTGCCAGCAGTTTGATGCATCCCTTGGGGGGCAACTACAATGAGCAGTTCTTC.

A few counts support this clonotype. The chain uses TRBV20-1 and TRBJ2-3; D not certain. Trimming took off 5 bases at V and 4 bases at J, with 16 bases between the two ends. The CDR3 is made up of 14 amino acids. The germline V gene encodes CDR1 DFQATT and CDR2 SNEGSKA (reference sequence). The CDR3 is CSASDPSGSDTQYF. DNA of the CDR3: TGCAGTGCTTCGGACCCCTCCGGGTCAGATACGCAGTATTTT.

In this sample, this clonotype turned up a few times. The CDR3 DNA sequence: TGTGCCAGCAGCTTAGAAGGGGGCAGCTCCTACAATGAGCAGTTCTTC. The encoded protein is CASSLEGGSSYNEQFF. This sequence joins TRBV11-3 and TRBJ2-1, with 7 bases identical to TRBD1. Germline CDR1 is SGHNT and CDR2 is YENEEA. J was trimmed by 0 bases and V by 0 bases; bases with no gene match: 2. CDR3 length: 16 amino acids.

This clonotype has a handful of counts. The chain employs TRBV7-9 and TRBJ1-5; 8 bases map to TRBD1. The germline V gene has CDR1 SEHNR and CDR2 FQNEAQ (reference sequence). V was clipped by 1 base and J by 7 bases; unmatched bases: 15. The CDR3 length is 18 residues. The chain's CDR3 is CASSLDGAGGLLGQPQHF. In nucleotides, the CDR3 is TGTGCCAGCAGCTTAGATGGGGCAGGGGGCCTTTTGGGGCAGCCCCAGCATTTT.

This chain connects TRBV20-1 to TRBJ2-1; D might be TRBD2 (6 bases). Trimming cost V 7 bases and J 4 bases, with 14 bases left between them. The CDR3 has 13 residues. The germline CDR1 and CDR2 sequences are DFQATT and SNEGSKA (reference sequence). The CDR3 DNA sequence: TGCAGTGGGTCGGCGGGACCTTACAATGAGCAGTTCTTC. Its translation is CSGSAGPYNEQFF.

This chain joins TRBV12-3 or TRBV12-4 and TRBJ2-3; 8 nucleotides agree with TRBD2. This CDR3 contains 15 residues. Unmatched junction bases numbered 8, after V lost 4 bases and J lost 5 bases. The CDR3 DNA follows: TGTGCCAGCAGTTCCGTAGCGGGATATTTAGATACGCAGTATTTT. Its protein is CASSSVAGYLDTQYF.

This chain's CDR3 is CASSYSIFSDLNYGYTF. The CDR3, as DNA: TGTGCCAGCAGTTACTCGATTTTTTCAGACCTTAACTATGGCTACACCTTC. The chain combines TRBV6-5 with TRBJ1-2; D remains ambiguous. The germline CDR1 and CDR2 sequences are MNHEY and SVGAGI. The CDR3 is made up of 17 amino acids. With 0 bases removed from V and 1 base from J, the gap between germline ends came to 15 bases.

The rearrangement uses TRBV5-1 and TRBJ2-1; 11 bases are a match to TRBD2. The CDR3 runs 16 residues. Germline values: CDR1 SGHRS, CDR2 YFSETQ. The junction had 5 bases not matched to a gene; V was cut back by 3 bases and J by 3 bases. The chain's CDR3 is CASSSTSGGNYNEQFF. CDR3 sequence (DNA): TGCGCCAGCAGCTCCACTAGCGGGGGAAACTACAATGAGCAGTTCTTC.

The chain couples TRBV7-9 to TRBJ2-5, with 11 bases lining up with TRBD2. The V and J ends lost 5 bases and 1 base, in that order; junction bases with no gene match: 6. This CDR3 comprises 16 residues. Germline V CDR1 and CDR2: SEHNR, FQNEAQ (reference sequence). CDR3 nucleotides: TGTGCCAGCAGCCCGGGACTAGCGGAGTTCCAAGAGACCCAGTACTTC. It encodes CASSPGLAEFQETQYF.